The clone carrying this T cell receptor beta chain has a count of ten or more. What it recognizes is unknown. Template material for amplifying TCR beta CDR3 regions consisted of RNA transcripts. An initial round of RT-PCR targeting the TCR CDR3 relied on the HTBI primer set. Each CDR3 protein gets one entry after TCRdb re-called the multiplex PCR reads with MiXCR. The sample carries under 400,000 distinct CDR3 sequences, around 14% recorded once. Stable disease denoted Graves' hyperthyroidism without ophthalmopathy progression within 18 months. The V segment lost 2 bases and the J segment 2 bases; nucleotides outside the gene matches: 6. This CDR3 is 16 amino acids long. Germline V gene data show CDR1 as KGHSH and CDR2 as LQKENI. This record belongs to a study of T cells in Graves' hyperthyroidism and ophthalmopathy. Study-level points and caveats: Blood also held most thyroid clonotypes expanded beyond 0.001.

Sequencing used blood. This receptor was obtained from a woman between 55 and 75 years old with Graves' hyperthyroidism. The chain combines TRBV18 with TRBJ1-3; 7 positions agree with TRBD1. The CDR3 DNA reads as TGTGCCAGCTCACCAGCGGAGGGGGCAACTGGAAACACCATATATTTT. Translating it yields CASSPAEGATGNTIYF.